The 22 T cell receptor beta chains in this list originate from one sample, sequenced in a study of CD8 T cell repertoires and HIV-1 epitope variants. Method: immunoSEQ multiplex PCR; TCRdb's copy keeps in-frame clones and lacks some. The sample records about 4,400 clones, about two thirds being singletons. What these receptors recognize is not known. Material for sequencing was cultured CD8+ T cells derived from PBMCs. The receptors derive from a male donor with HIV.

The V gene is TRBV10-2, the J gene TRBJ2-2, with 10 bases fitting TRBD2. CDR3 size: 15 residues. After removal of 7 bases from V and 4 bases from J, the junction contained 6 bases not matched to a gene. Looked up from germline, CDR1 is WSHSY and CDR2 is SAAADI. The CDR3 sequence is CASMTAGGATGELFF. The CDR3 DNA reads TGCGCCAGCATGACAGCGGGAGGGGCCACCGGGGAGCTGTTTTTT.

This chain links TRBV6-5 with TRBJ2-7; D possibly corresponds to TRBD1 (5 bases). Per germline, CDR1 MNHEY and CDR2 SVGAGI. CDR3 length equals 13 residues. V was clipped by 2 bases and J by 2 bases, with 7 bases between them. CDR3: CASSYATAYEQYF. The CDR3 bases are TGTGCCAGCAGTTACGCGACAGCCTACGAGCAGTACTTC.

By share of the sample, this clone is medium-sized. V usage is TRBV7-2 and J usage is TRBJ2-3, with 8 nucleotides matching TRBD1. The trim removed 5 bases at V and 2 bases at J, leaving 6 bases unmatched. Germline-derived CDR1 and CDR2 are SGHTA and FQGNSA. The CDR3 loop spans 15 amino acids. The CDR3: CASSPGQGNTDTQYF. The DNA for the CDR3 is TGTGCCAGCAGCCCAGGACAGGGCAACACAGATACGCAGTATTTT.

In its sample, this clone was seen a few times. This CDR3 reads CASSLDRGVKLFF. For the CDR3, the DNA is TGCGCCAGCAGCTTGGACAGGGGGGTAAAACTGTTTTTT. The chain links TRBV5-1 to TRBJ1-4; 8 bases agree with TRBD1. Trimming at V came to 0 bases and at J to 10 bases, leaving 2 bases not matched to a gene. The CDR3 covers 13 residues. Germline V CDR1 and CDR2: SGHRS, YFSETQ.

This clone is deemed medium-sized (0.01 to 0.1%). The DNA of the CDR3 is TGTGCCAGTAGTATCTCGTCGGGGGCTTACGAGCAGTACTTC. This gives the protein CASSISSGAYEQYF. J is TRBJ2-7 and V is TRBV19; D could derive from TRBD1 or TRBD2 (6 bases each). The V gene's germline CDR1 is LNHDA and CDR2 SQIVND (reference sequence). With 3 bases removed from V and 4 bases from J, the gap between germline ends came to 13 bases. This CDR3 has 14 amino acids.

V is TRBV19 and J is TRBJ2-7; D gene uncertain. Trimming stripped 3 bases from V and 5 bases from J, with 17 bases between. CDR1 LNHDA and CDR2 SQIVND come from the germline V gene (reference sequence). This CDR3 comprises 15 residues. The CDR3, as DNA: TGTGCCAGTAGTATTTATCTGGCCTCTAGGGACGAGCAGTACTTC. This codes for CASSIYLASRDEQYF.

Points on this clone: An end of the junction does not agree with germline; a read error may underlie this. The J gene is TRBJ2-7, the V gene TRBV7-7; the D is unclear. CDR3 length equals 13 residues. CDR1 and CDR2 from the germline V gene are SSHAT and FNYEAQ (reference sequence). CDR3 coding DNA: TGTGCTAGCAGCTTTTCCGACAAGGCGGTGCAGTACTTC. It codes for CASSFSDKAVQYF.

The chain uses TRBV7-9 and TRBJ2-1; the D gene is possibly TRBD1 (5 bases). V dropped 5 bases and J dropped 6 bases, with 11 bases sitting between them. Per the germline V gene, CDR1 is SEHNR and CDR2 is FQNEAQ (reference sequence). The CDR3 is made up of 13 amino acids. The CDR3: CASSRTGVNEQFF. CDR3 DNA sequence: TGTGCCAGCAGCCGAACAGGAGTCAATGAGCAGTTCTTC. Using reference TRBV7-9 and TRBJ2-1 for the parts outside the CDR3, the full variable domain is DTGVSQNPRHKITKRGQNVTFRCDPISEHNRLYWYRQTLGQGPEFLTYFQNEAQLEKSRLLSDRFSAERPKGSFSTLEIQRTEQGDSAMYLCASSRTGVNEQFFGPGTRLTVL.

V and J are TRBV28 and TRBJ2-6; D unresolved. CDR3 length: 15 residues. Germline V lookup: CDR1 MDHEN, CDR2 SYDVKM. V lost 6 bases and J lost 2, with 11 bases in between. The CDR3 bases are TGTGCCAGCAGCCGCCCAGCTGCTGGGGCCAACGTCCTGACTTTC. Translating gives CASSRPAAGANVLTF.

This clone was observed a handful of times. Other DNA sequences of this sample code for an identical CDR3. The genes are TRBV18 and TRBJ1-1; D not certain. Trimming stripped 3 bases from V and 1 base from J, with 6 bases between. The CDR3 runs 13 residues. CDR1 KGHSH and CDR2 LQKENI come from the germline V gene. The CDR3 loop reads CASSPGANTEAFF. The CDR3 DNA sequence: TGTGCCAGCTCACCGGGAGCGAACACTGAAGCTTTCTTT.

This clone was seen more than once but under ten times. This chain connects TRBV5-4 to TRBJ2-3, with a possible D match to TRBD2 (7 bases). The CDR3 is 15 amino acids. Per germline, CDR1 SGHNT and CDR2 YYREEE (reference sequence). Trimming took off 1 base at V and 4 bases at J, with 13 bases between the two ends. CDR3 sequence: CASSLSAGAPDTQYF. CDR3 bases: TGTGCCAGCAGCTTGTCGGCGGGGGCACCAGATACGCAGTATTTT.

J is TRBJ2-1 and V is TRBV5-6, with D possibly matching TRBD2 (5 bases). CDR1 and CDR2 from the germline V gene are SGHDT and YYEEEE. Trimming stripped 0 bases from V and 3 bases from J, with 16 bases between. The CDR3 spans 17 residues. The CDR3 coding sequence is TGTGCCAGCAGCTTGGGGGGAGCGGTGACTATCTACAATGAGCAGTTCTTC. Amino acids: CASSLGGAVTIYNEQFF. Variable domain in full (rest from reference TRBV5-6 and TRBJ2-1): DAGVTQSPTHLIKTRGQQVTLRCSPKSGHDTVSWYQQALGQGPQFIFQYYEEEERQRGNFPDRFSGHQFPNYSSELNVNALLLGDSALYLCASSLGGAVTIYNEQFFGPGTRLTVL.

The rearrangement links TRBV6-5 to TRBJ2-7; 8 nucleotides line up with TRBD1. The germline V gene has CDR1 MNHEY and CDR2 SVGAGI. The CDR3 runs 14 residues. Trimming at V came to 1 base and at J to 7 bases, leaving 6 bases not matched to a gene. This chain's CDR3 is CASSYLTGEREQYF. The CDR3 DNA sequence: TGTGCCAGCAGTTACTTGACAGGGGAGCGAGAGCAGTACTTC.

The rearrangement uses TRBV11-3 and TRBJ1-1; the D gene is possibly TRBD1 (6 bases). This CDR3 is 12 amino acids long. Germline CDR1 SGHNT, CDR2 YENEEA. The V gene lost 1 base and the J gene lost 7 bases, with 7 bases spanning the gap. For the CDR3, the DNA is TGTGCCAGCAGCTTAGCACAGGGTGAAGCTTTCTTT. Its protein product is CASSLAQGEAFF.

The rearrangement uses TRBV28 and TRBJ1-3; D not certain. Germline-derived CDR1 and CDR2 are MDHEN and SYDVKM. With 5 bases removed from V and 0 bases from J, the gap between germline ends came to 11 bases. The CDR3 extends over 15 amino acids. CDR3 amino acids: CASSVGLSSGNTIYF. For the CDR3, the DNA is TGTGCCAGCAGTGTGGGTCTGAGCTCTGGAAACACCATATATTTT.

The rearrangement joins TRBV2 to TRBJ2-1; TRBD2 matches 9 bases. The J segment lost 7 bases and the V segment lost 7 bases, leaving 8 bases of the junction unmatched. Germline lookup yields CDR1 SNHLY and CDR2 FYNNEI. The CDR3 consists of 14 residues. The CDR3 bases are TGTGCCAGCATTCTAGCGGGACCGTATAATGAGCAGTTCTTC. Protein sequence: CASILAGPYNEQFF.

The rearrangement joins TRBV28 to TRBJ2-3; 7 positions agree with TRBD1. Per the germline V gene, CDR1 is MDHEN and CDR2 is SYDVKM. After removal of 6 bases from V and 0 bases from J, the junction contained 18 bases not matched to a gene. The length of the CDR3 is 19 residues. The CDR3 here is CASSSILQGTPTSTDTQYF. DNA for the CDR3: TGTGCCAGCAGCTCAATTCTACAGGGGACCCCAACTAGCACAGATACGCAGTATTTT.

The chain uses TRBV27 and TRBJ2-1; 8 nucleotides agree with TRBD2. CDR1 and CDR2 (germline): MNHEY, SMNVEV (reference sequence). With 3 bases clipped from V and 6 bases from J, the junction kept 4 bases outside the gene matches. CDR3 length equals 14 residues. In nucleotides, the CDR3 is TGTGCCAGCAGTTTCCTCGGGACTAGCAATGAGCAGTTCTTC. Protein product: CASSFLGTSNEQFF.

This clone was seen more than once but under ten times. V gene TRBV4-2 combines with J gene TRBJ1-2; no definite D call. CDR1 is LGHNA and CDR2 is YNFKEQ in the germline V gene. This CDR3 spans 14 amino acids. The V end lost 5 bases, the J end lost 4 bases, and 14 bases lay between the germline ends. Written as DNA, the CDR3 is TGTGCCAGCAGCGAGAACGTAGCGGGCTATGGCTACACCTTC. Translating it yields CASSENVAGYGYTF.

The V gene is TRBV5-1, the J gene TRBJ2-7, with 8 bases that match TRBD2. Germline V gene sequence: CDR1 SGHRS, CDR2 YFSETQ. With V trimmed by 1 base and J by 2 bases, 2 bases remained unmatched. The CDR3 loop spans 14 amino acids. CDR3 bases: TGCGCCAGCAGCTTGACTAGCGGTACCTACGAGCAGTACTTC. Translation: CASSLTSGTYEQYF.

V is TRBV7-9 and J is TRBJ2-1; 8 bases are shared with TRBD2. V lost 5 bases to trimming and J lost 0 bases; unmatched junction nucleotides: 9. The CDR3 runs to 17 residues. Germline V lookup: CDR1 SEHNR, CDR2 FQNEAQ (reference sequence). This CDR3 reads CASSGDAGGYSYNEQFF. CDR3 nucleotides: TGTGCCAGCAGCGGAGATGCGGGAGGTTACTCCTACAATGAGCAGTTCTTC. The full variable domain, completed using reference TRBV7-9 and TRBJ2-1, is DTGVSQNPRHKITKRGQNVTFRCDPISEHNRLYWYRQTLGQGPEFLTYFQNEAQLEKSRLLSDRFSAERPKGSFSTLEIQRTEQGDSAMYLCASSGDAGGYSYNEQFFGPGTRLTVL.

There are a few counts of this clone. The V gene is TRBV29-1, the J gene TRBJ2-1; 8 bases align to TRBD1. This CDR3 is 14 amino acids long. Germline V gene sequence: CDR1 SQVTM, CDR2 ANQGSEA. V was pared by 3 bases and J by 4 bases, with 5 bases of the junction left unmatched. This CDR3 reads CSVDHWDRYNEQFF. The DNA of the CDR3 is TGCAGCGTTGACCACTGGGACAGGTACAATGAGCAGTTCTTC.